Here is one TCR beta chain with its context. Its target is unknown. Alopecia areata patients provided lesional scalp punch biopsies and peripheral blood. From germline, CDR1 is SQVTM and CDR2 ANQGSEA. Trimming at V came to 6 bases and at J to 3 bases, leaving 12 bases not matched to a gene. This CDR3 has 15 amino acids. These data come from a study of CD8+ T cells in alopecia areata. As the sequencing template, cDNA was produced by extracting RNA and reverse transcribing it. Only in-frame clones appear in the TCRdb table, and some are missing; sequencing was by immunoSEQ multiplex PCR. The sample has about 160,000 clones, approximately 50% seen once; the top ten hold approximately 7%. Findings and limits, study-wide: Sharing of TCRs across patients appeared less clear than in mice, possibly for HLA-related reasons. Lesional tissue from the scalp (especially in alopecia totalis/universalis) showed higher clonality than normal scalp.

The receptor comes from a human donor with alopecia areata. The sample was CD4+ T cells sorted from blood. The V gene is TRBV29-1, the J gene TRBJ2-7, with 9 bases matching TRBD1. CDR3 nucleotide sequence: TGCAGCGTCGCCTTCAGGACAGGGGTTGACTACGAGCAGTACTTC. Translated, it gives CSVAFRTGVDYEQYF.